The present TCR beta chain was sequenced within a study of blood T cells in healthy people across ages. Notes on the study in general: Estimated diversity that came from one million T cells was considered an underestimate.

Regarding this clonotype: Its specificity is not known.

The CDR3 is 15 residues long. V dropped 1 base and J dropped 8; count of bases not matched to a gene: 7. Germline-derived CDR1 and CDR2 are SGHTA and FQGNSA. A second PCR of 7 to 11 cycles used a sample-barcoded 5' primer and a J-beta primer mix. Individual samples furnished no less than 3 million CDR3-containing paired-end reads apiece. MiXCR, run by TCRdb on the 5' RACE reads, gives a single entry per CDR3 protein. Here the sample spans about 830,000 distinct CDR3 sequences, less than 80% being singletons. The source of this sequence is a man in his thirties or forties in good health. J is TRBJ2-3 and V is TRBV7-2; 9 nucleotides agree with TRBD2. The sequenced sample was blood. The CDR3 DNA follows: TGTGCCAGCAGCTTAGATAGCGGGGGTTTACCTACGCAGTATTTT. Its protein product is CASSLDSGGLPTQYF.